The present T cell receptor (beta chain) was sequenced within a study of response to subunit inactivated influenza vaccine. This clonotype was seen many times. What it recognizes is unknown. In TCRdb, the RT-PCR reads were re-called with MiXCR into one record per CDR3 protein. Of approximately 480,000 distinct CDR3 sequences listed, over 9.5% are singletons. The study, taken as a whole, reports: The authors suggested that few new T cells are recruited per seasonal influenza vaccination.

CDR1 and CDR2 from the germline V gene are SGDLS and YYNGEE. This CDR3 has 13 amino acids. Between the trimmed V and J ends, which lost 1 base and 2 bases, there was a span of 6 bases. The material sequenced was PBMCs from blood, taken 40 to 50 days after vaccination. The source of this sequence is a man in his fifties who received an inactivated influenza vaccine. The chain uses TRBV9 and TRBJ1-2, with D unresolved. CDR3 sequence reads: CASSVTTNYGYTF. DNA for the CDR3: TGTGCCAGCAGCGTAACAACAAACTATGGCTACACCTTC.